Below, 18 T cell receptor beta chains from the same sample are listed, as sequenced in a study of T cell repertoires in cytomegalovirus infection. What these receptors recognize is not known. In TCRdb, the reads were re-called with MiXCR into one record per CDR3 protein. Found here are around 900,000 distinct CDR3 sequences, around 30% of them singletons; the top ten hold over 11%. The material sequenced was cultured CD8+ T cells from PBMCs, taken from culture after CMV antigen stimulation. The receptors here all came from a human donor in good health (CMV status not recorded). Some clones in this sample may be carry-over from other donors' samples.

A few counts support this clonotype. The CDR3 protein is CASRDLGGSNTEAFF. As DNA, the CDR3 is TGTGCCAGCAGAGACCTGGGGGGATCAAACACTGAAGCTTTCTTT. The chain employs TRBV28 and TRBJ1-1; a weak D match, TRBD1 (5 bases). CDR3 length equals 15 residues. V lost 6 bases to trimming and J lost 2 bases, with 16 bases between them. In germline, CDR1 is MDHEN, CDR2 SYDVKM.

This chain connects TRBV27 to TRBJ1-1; D perhaps matches TRBD1 (5 bases). The germline CDR1 and CDR2 sequences are MNHEY and SMNVEV (reference sequence). Trimming removed 4 bases from V and 7 bases from J, with 13 bases in between. This CDR3 has 13 amino acids. CDR3 nucleotide sequence: TGTGCCAGCAGTTATTACGGGGGGGGTGAAGCTTTCTTT. Translating it yields CASSYYGGGEAFF.

The chain links TRBV5-1 to TRBJ1-1, with 7 positions matching TRBD1. Per germline, CDR1 SGHRS and CDR2 YFSETQ. The CDR3 runs to 14 residues. The junction had 7 bases not matched to a gene; V was cut back by 6 bases and J by 2 bases. The CDR3 protein is CASNVTGSNTEAFF. CDR3 DNA: TGCGCCAGCAACGTGACAGGGTCTAACACTGAAGCTTTCTTT.

The chain links TRBV25-1 to TRBJ1-4; maybe TRBD1 (6 bases). CDR3 length: 12 amino acids. Looked up from germline, CDR1 is MGHDK and CDR2 is SYGVNS. In DNA, the CDR3 is TGTGCTACCCAGGGGTCCGGTGAAAAACTGTTTTTT. Translation: CATQGSGEKLFF.

V gene TRBV2 combines with J gene TRBJ1-6, with a possible D match to TRBD1 (5 bases). CDR1 and CDR2 (germline): SNHLY, FYNNEI. The CDR3 totals 13 residues. The V end was cut by 11 bases, the J end by 2 bases, with 10 bases between. CDR3 amino acids: CAGRGPYNSPLHF. As DNA, the CDR3 is TGTGCCGGGAGGGGCCCCTATAATTCACCCCTCCACTTT.

This clonotype was seen repeatedly, ten times or more. The genes are TRBV6-6 and TRBJ1-5, with 10 bases fitting TRBD1. Germline CDR1 MNHNY, CDR2 SVGAGI (reference sequence). V lost 7 bases and J lost 5; bases outside the gene matches: 11. The CDR3 runs 16 residues. CDR3 loop: CASTRRTGGGDQPQHF. CDR3 nucleotides: TGTGCCAGCACTCGTCGGACAGGGGGTGGTGATCAGCCCCAGCATTTT.

V gene TRBV7-6 combines with J gene TRBJ2-1, with TRBD2 matching 9 bases. After removal of 5 bases from V and 6 bases from J, the junction contained 5 bases not matched to a gene. CDR1 is SGHVS, CDR2 FNYEAQ, per germline. The length of the CDR3 is 14 residues. The CDR3 coding sequence is TGTGCCAGCAGCCGCGGGGGGGCCGTCAATGAGCAGTTCTTC. Translating it yields CASSRGGAVNEQFF.

The chain recombines TRBV6-5 with TRBJ2-3; TRBD1 is a possible D gene (5 bases). The V and J ends lost 0 bases and 4 bases respectively, with 8 bases between them. The CDR3 is 14 residues long. The V gene's germline CDR1 is MNHEY and CDR2 SVGAGI. The CDR3 protein is CASSYSPGPDTQYF. The DNA of the CDR3 is TGTGCCAGCAGTTACTCGCCAGGGCCAGATACGCAGTATTTT.

This chain uses TRBV7-8 with TRBJ1-1, with D maybe TRBD1 (5 bases). With 1 base removed from V and 1 base from J, the gap between germline ends came to 10 bases. The CDR3 loop spans 15 amino acids. CDR1 is SGHVS, CDR2 FQNEAQ, per germline. The CDR3 spells CASSLDRSQNTEAFF. The CDR3 region has the DNA TGTGCCAGCAGCTTAGACAGGAGCCAGAACACTGAAGCTTTCTTT.

For this clonotype: An end of the junction differs from the germline gene, which may be a read error. The chain has TRBV7-3 and TRBJ2-1; 12 bases are shared with TRBD2. This CDR3 comprises 16 residues. CDR1 and CDR2 (germline): SGHTA, FQGTGA. The CDR3 DNA follows: TGTGCCAGCAGCATAACTAGCGGGGGGCCAAACAATGAGCAGTTCTTC. Amino acids: CASSITSGGPNNEQFF.

The chain links TRBV6-5 to TRBJ1-1; D gene uncertain. Germline CDR1 and CDR2: MNHEY and SVGAGI. CDR3 size: 12 residues. Trimming removed 4 bases from V and 5 bases from J, with 8 bases in between. The CDR3 is CASSSWGTEAFF. The DNA for the CDR3 is TGTGCCAGCAGTTCATGGGGAACTGAAGCTTTCTTT.

This clonotype has just a few counts. The genes are TRBV6-1 and TRBJ2-3; 10 positions agree with TRBD2. Germline assignment: CDR1 MNHNS and CDR2 SASEGT. V shed 0 bases, J shed 12 bases, and the junction held 12 bases outside the gene matches. This CDR3 has 16 amino acids. CDR3 amino acids: CASSEAKLAGDPRQYF. CDR3 in DNA: TGTGCCAGCAGTGAAGCAAAGCTAGCGGGGGACCCACGTCAGTATTTT.

The chain is built from TRBV5-4 and TRBJ2-7, with D hard to call. Trimming shortened V by 0 bases and J by 7 bases, and 11 bases separated the two germline ends. Germline V gives CDR1 SGHNT, CDR2 YYREEE (reference sequence). This CDR3 is built from 13 residues. CDR3 DNA sequence: TGTGCCAGCAGCTTGGCCACGCTGGGAGAGCAGTACTTC. Its protein product is CASSLATLGEQYF.

The V and J genes are TRBV7-9 and TRBJ1-4; D ambiguous. V gave up 3 bases and J gave up 8 bases, with 7 bases separating them. The CDR3 contains 12 residues. Per the germline V gene, CDR1 is SEHNR and CDR2 is FQNEAQ (reference sequence). CDR3 in DNA: TGTGCCAGCAGCTTGAGGGCGGAAAAACTGTTTTTT. Translating it yields CASSLRAEKLFF.

This clonotype was counted many times. The genes are TRBV7-8 and TRBJ2-2; D is uncertain. CDR3 length: 14 amino acids. Trimming cost V 5 bases and J 5 bases, with 12 bases left between them. Germline CDR1 and CDR2: SGHVS and FQNEAQ. The CDR3 region is CASSPGMWTGELFF. The CDR3 nucleotides read TGTGCCAGCAGCCCAGGCATGTGGACCGGGGAGCTGTTTTTT. Full variable domain (remainder filled in from reference TRBV7-8 and TRBJ2-2): GAGVSQSPRYKVAKRGQDVALRCDPISGHVSLFWYQQALGQGPEFLTYFQNEAQLDKSGLPSDRFFAERPEGSVSTLKIQRTQQEDSAVYLCASSPGMWTGELFFGEGSRLTVL.

This clonotype was detected only a few times. The rearrangement links TRBV12-3 or TRBV12-4 to TRBJ2-5; TRBD2 is a possible D gene (6 bases). CDR3 length: 15 amino acids. V lost 3 bases and J 4 bases, leaving 15 bases between the germline ends. This chain's CDR3 is CASSFFRREGETQYF. CDR3 in DNA: TGTGCCAGCAGTTTTTTTCGGCGGGAAGGAGAGACCCAGTACTTC.

This chain connects TRBV7-9 to TRBJ1-5, with D perhaps TRBD1 (5 bases). The V gene's germline CDR1 is SEHNR and CDR2 FQNEAQ (reference sequence). V lost 0 bases, J lost 1 base, and 13 bases lay in between. This CDR3 has 17 residues. The CDR3 nucleotides are TGTGCCAGCAGCTTAGCGTGGCAGGGATCGAGCAATCAGCCCCAGCATTTT. Amino acids: CASSLAWQGSSNQPQHF. The complete variable domain, with remaining parts taken from reference TRBV7-9 and TRBJ1-5, reads DTGVSQNPRHKITKRGQNVTFRCDPISEHNRLYWYRQTLGQGPEFLTYFQNEAQLEKSRLLSDRFSAERPKGSFSTLEIQRTEQGDSAMYLCASSLAWQGSSNQPQHFGDGTRLSIL.

The chain joins TRBV19 to TRBJ1-2, with D tentatively TRBD1 (5 bases). The V gene's germline CDR1 is LNHDA and CDR2 SQIVND (reference sequence). V gave up 2 bases and J gave up 0 bases, with 19 bases separating them. The CDR3 runs to 18 residues. This CDR3 is CASSILSDSILPNYGYTF. The CDR3 DNA is TGTGCCAGTAGTATATTGAGCGACAGTATTTTACCTAACTATGGCTACACCTTC.